This T cell receptor (beta chain) was documented in a study of T cell changes during pregnancy in multiple sclerosis. The germline gives CDR1 SEHNR, CDR2 FQNEAQ (reference sequence). The CDR3 is 13 residues long. The J segment lost 1 base and the V segment lost 7 bases, leaving 4 bases of the junction unmatched. Method: immunoSEQ multiplex PCR; TCRdb's copy keeps in-frame clones and lacks some. The sample contains tens of thousands of clones, around 92% of which appear only once. The chain employs TRBV7-9 and TRBJ2-7; 7 bases line up with TRBD1. The sample here was peripheral blood, taken in the third trimester of pregnancy. This TCR derives from a female donor in good health, enrolled as a control in a pregnancy study. CDR3 DNA: TGTGCCAGCACCTTGGGACAGTCCTACGAGCAGTACTTC. It yields the protein CASTLGQSYEQYF. Variable domain in full (rest from reference TRBV7-9 and TRBJ2-7): DTGVSQNPRHKITKRGQNVTFRCDPISEHNRLYWYRQTLGQGPEFLTYFQNEAQLEKSRLLSDRFSAERPKGSFSTLEIQRTEQGDSAMYLCASTLGQSYEQYFGPGTRLTVT.